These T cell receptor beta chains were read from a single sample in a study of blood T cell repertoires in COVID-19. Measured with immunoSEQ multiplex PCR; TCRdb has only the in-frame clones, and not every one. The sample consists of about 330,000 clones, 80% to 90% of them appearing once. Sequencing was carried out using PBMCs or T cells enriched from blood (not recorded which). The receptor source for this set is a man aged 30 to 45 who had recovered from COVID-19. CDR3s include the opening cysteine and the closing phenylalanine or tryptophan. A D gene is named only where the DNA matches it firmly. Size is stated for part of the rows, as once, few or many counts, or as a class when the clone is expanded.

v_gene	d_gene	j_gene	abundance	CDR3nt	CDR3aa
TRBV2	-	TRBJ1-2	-	TGTGCCAGCAGTCCAAATTGGGGGGAGCTCTACACCTTC	CASSPNWGELYTF
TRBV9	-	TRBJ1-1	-	TGTGCCAGCAGCGTACTAAGCTCGAACACTGAAGCTTTCTTT	CASSVLSSNTEAFF
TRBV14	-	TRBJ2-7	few	TGTGCCAGCAGCCAAGATTGGGCGAAGACGTACTTC	CASSQDWAKTYF
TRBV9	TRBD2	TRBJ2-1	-	TGTGCCAGCAGCGAGGGGCCGCTGGAAGGGGCACGGGGGGATGAGCAGTTCTTC	CASSEGPLEGARGDEQFF
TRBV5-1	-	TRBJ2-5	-	TGCGCCAGCAGCTTAATGCTGGGAGGACAAGAGACCCAGTACTTC	CASSLMLGGQETQYF
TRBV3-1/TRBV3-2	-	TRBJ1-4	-	TGTGCCAGCAGCCCGAGGGCTTCAACTAATGAAAAACTGTTTTTT	CASSPRASTNEKLFF
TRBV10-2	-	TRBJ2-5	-	TGCGCCAGCAGTAGGGGGGGGACAGGACGACAAGAGACCCAGTACTTC	CASSRGGTGRQETQYF
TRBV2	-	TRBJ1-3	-	TGTGCCAGCAGTGTTTCGTTAAACACCATATATTTT	CASSVSLNTIYF
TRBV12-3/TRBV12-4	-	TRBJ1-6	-	TGTGCCAGCAGTTATCAGGGGAATTCACCCCTCCACTTT	CASSYQGNSPLHF
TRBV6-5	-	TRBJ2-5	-	TGTGCCAGCACTGGGGGCTTGGGTGAGACCCAGTACTTC	CASTGGLGETQYF
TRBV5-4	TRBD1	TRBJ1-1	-	TGTGCCAGCAGCAAAGGACAGGGGAACACTGAAGCTTTCTTT	CASSKGQGNTEAFF
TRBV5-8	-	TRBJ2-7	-	TGTGCCAGCGCGGGGCCAGGCTTTGGGTACGAGCAGTACTTC	CASAGPGFGYEQYF
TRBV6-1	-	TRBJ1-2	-	TGTGCCAGCAGTGAAGTCGGGACACCCGCTAACTATGGCTACACCTTC	CASSEVGTPANYGYTF